The entry that follows covers one TCR beta chain sequence. This sample is part of a study of OX40 agonist ivuxolimab in advanced cancers. Study at large: An anti-OX40 (CD134) antibody with agonistic activity, ivuxolimab, was administered to patients. Patients assigned to dose escalation were diagnosed with hepatocellular carcinoma, melanoma, renal cell or head and neck cancer.

CDR3 length equals 15 residues. Trimming took 5 bases from V and 1 from J, leaving 14 bases between them. Germline V lookup: CDR1 SEHNR, CDR2 FQNEAQ (reference sequence). TCRdb keeps only in-frame clones here, not all; method: immunoSEQ multiplex PCR. The sample carries about 77,000 clones, around 83% recorded once. The V gene is TRBV7-9, the J gene TRBJ1-1; perhaps TRBD1 as D (6 bases). Material: CD4+ or CD8+ T cells sorted from blood, obtained in a trial of the OX40 agonist ivuxolimab. This TCR was recovered from an adult with an advanced solid tumor such as melanoma, head and neck, liver or kidney cancer. The CDR3 DNA is TGTGCCAGCAGCGCACGCCGGGACACGAACACTGAAGCTTTCTTT. Its protein is CASSARRDTNTEAFF.